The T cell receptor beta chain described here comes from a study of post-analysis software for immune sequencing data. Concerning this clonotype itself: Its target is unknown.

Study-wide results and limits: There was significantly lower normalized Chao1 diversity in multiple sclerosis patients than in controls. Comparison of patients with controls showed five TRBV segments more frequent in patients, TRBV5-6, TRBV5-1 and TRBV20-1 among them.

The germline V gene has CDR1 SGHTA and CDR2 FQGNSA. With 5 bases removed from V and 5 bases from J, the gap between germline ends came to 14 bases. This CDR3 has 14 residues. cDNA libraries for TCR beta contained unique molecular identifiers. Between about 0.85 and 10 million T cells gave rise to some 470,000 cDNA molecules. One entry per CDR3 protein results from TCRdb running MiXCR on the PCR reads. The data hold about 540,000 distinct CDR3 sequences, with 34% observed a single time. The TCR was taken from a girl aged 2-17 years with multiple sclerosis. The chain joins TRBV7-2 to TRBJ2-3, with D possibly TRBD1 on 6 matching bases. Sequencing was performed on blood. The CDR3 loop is CASSLPGVRDTQYF. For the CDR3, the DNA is TGTGCCAGCAGCCTCCCAGGGGTGAGAGATACGCAGTATTTT.